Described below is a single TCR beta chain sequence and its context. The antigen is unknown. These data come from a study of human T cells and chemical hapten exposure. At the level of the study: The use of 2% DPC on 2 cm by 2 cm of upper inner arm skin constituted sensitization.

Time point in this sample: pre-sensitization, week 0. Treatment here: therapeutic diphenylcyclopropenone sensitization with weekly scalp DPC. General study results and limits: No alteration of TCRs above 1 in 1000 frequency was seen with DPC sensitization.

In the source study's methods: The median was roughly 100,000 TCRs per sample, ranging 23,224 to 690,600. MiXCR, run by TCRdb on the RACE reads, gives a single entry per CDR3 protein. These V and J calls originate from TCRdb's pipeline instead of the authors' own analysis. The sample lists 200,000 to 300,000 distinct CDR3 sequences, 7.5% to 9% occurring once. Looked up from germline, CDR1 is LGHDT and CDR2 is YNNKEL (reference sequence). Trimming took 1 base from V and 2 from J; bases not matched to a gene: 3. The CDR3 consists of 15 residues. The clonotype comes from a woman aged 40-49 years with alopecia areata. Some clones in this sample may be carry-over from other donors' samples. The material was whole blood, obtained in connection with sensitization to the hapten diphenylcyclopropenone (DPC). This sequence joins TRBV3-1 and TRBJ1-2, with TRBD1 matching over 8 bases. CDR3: CASSQGQGINYGYTF. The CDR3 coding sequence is TGTGCCAGCAGCCAAGGACAGGGGATCAACTATGGCTACACCTTC. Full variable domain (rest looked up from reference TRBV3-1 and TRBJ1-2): DTAVSQTPKYLVTQMGNDKSIKCEQNLGHDTMYWYKQDSKKFLKIMFSYNNKELIINETVPNRFSPKSPDKAHLNLHINSLELGDSAVYFCASSQGQGINYGYTFGSGTRLTVV.